These 16 T cell receptor beta chains were all obtained from the same sample, sequenced in a study of identical twins. TCRdb recomputed calls from the 5' RACE reads with MiXCR, one row per CDR3 protein. Of hundreds of thousands of distinct CDR3 sequences listed, 20% to 25% are singletons. The same data also went into a second study, on yellow fever vaccine responses in identical twins.

Sequenced material: CD4+ T cells sorted from blood. The receptors were sampled from a woman younger than 35 in good health.

This sequence joins TRBV10-3 and TRBJ1-1, with D uncertain. The germline gives CDR1 ENHRY, CDR2 SYGVKD. CDR3 length equals 13 residues. The V and J ends lost 8 bases and 3 bases respectively, with 13 bases between them. CDR3 sequence reads: CAIRPGGDTEAFF. For the CDR3, the DNA is TGTGCCATCCGCCCGGGCGGGGACACTGAAGCTTTCTTT.

This clonotype showed up just once. J is TRBJ2-1 and V is TRBV9; the match to TRBD2 covers 10 bases. The germline gives CDR1 SGDLS, CDR2 YYNGEE. With 0 bases clipped from V and 8 bases from J, the junction kept 11 bases outside the gene matches. CDR3 length: 17 residues. The CDR3 bases are TGTGCCAGCAGCGTAGCGTCTAGCGGGAGTTTAATATATGAGCAGTTCTTC. Encoded protein: CASSVASSGSLIYEQFF. Full variable domain (outside the CDR3, taken from reference TRBV9 and TRBJ2-1): DSGVTQTPKHLITATGQRVTLRCSPRSGDLSVYWYQQSLDQGLQFLIQYYNGEERAKGNILERFSAQQFPDLHSELNLSSLELGDSALYFCASSVASSGSLIYEQFFGPGTRLTVL.

This clonotype was seen a few times. The chain combines TRBV18 with TRBJ2-4; 11 bases align to TRBD1. With 5 bases clipped from V and 8 bases from J, the junction kept 8 bases outside the gene matches. Germline loops: CDR1 KGHSH, CDR2 LQKENI. The CDR3 sequence is 15 residues long. The CDR3 here is CASSAGQGALDIQYF. DNA of the CDR3: TGTGCCAGCTCAGCCGGACAGGGGGCTCTGGACATTCAGTACTTC.

The rearrangement links TRBV28 to TRBJ2-1; the match to TRBD2 covers 7 bases. The germline V gene encodes CDR1 MDHEN and CDR2 SYDVKM. V was clipped by 8 bases and J by 6 bases; unmatched bases: 28. The CDR3 sequence is 20 residues long. DNA of the CDR3: TGTGCCAGCGCAAGTTCCCCCGGACGGGGGGTCCGGGCGGGAGTCAATGAGCAGTTCTTC. As protein: CASASSPGRGVRAGVNEQFF.

The chain couples TRBV7-8 to TRBJ2-3, with D perhaps TRBD2 (7 bases). The V end was cut by 5 bases, the J end by 9 bases, with 21 bases between. The V gene's germline CDR1 is SGHVS and CDR2 FQNEAQ. This CDR3 comprises 15 residues. CDR3 residues: CASSPMAGANPTQYF. The CDR3 region has the DNA TGTGCCAGCAGCCCGATGGCGGGGGCCAACCCAACGCAGTATTTT.

This clonotype was seen only a few times. The genes are TRBV6-2 or TRBV6-3 and TRBJ2-3, with 8 bases fitting TRBD2. Germline V gives CDR1 MNHEY, CDR2 SVGEGT. V was pared by 4 bases and J by 6 bases, with 12 bases of the junction left unmatched. This CDR3 is built from 16 residues. CDR3 in amino acids: CASSSPLAGPLDTQYF. The CDR3 DNA reads TGTGCCAGCAGTTCCCCCCTAGCGGGCCCTTTGGATACGCAGTATTTT.

This chain connects TRBV10-3 to TRBJ2-3; 7 bases map to TRBD2. CDR1 ENHRY and CDR2 SYGVKD come from the germline V gene. With V trimmed by 2 bases and J by 0 bases, 8 bases remained unmatched. The CDR3 covers 17 residues. As DNA, the CDR3 is TGTGCCATCAGTGAGAGGCGGTTAGCGGGCAGCACAGATACGCAGTATTTT. The encoded protein is CAISERRLAGSTDTQYF.

The sample holds a few counts of this clonotype. This rearrangement joins TRBV20-1 to TRBJ2-2, with 7 bases lining up with TRBD2. The CDR3 consists of 15 residues. With 5 bases clipped from V and 4 bases from J, the junction kept 10 bases outside the gene matches. CDR1 is DFQATT, CDR2 SNEGSKA, per germline (reference sequence). The CDR3 DNA reads TGCAGTGCTCCGAGTTCAGCGGGACCCACCGGGGAGCTGTTTTTT. Residues: CSAPSSAGPTGELFF.

The sample holds a few counts of this clonotype. This sequence joins TRBV12-3 or TRBV12-4 and TRBJ2-2, with TRBD2 as a possible D gene (6 bases). V was clipped by 6 bases and J by 0 bases, with 11 bases between them. The CDR3 has 15 residues. The CDR3 is CASSPRGTNTGELFF. The CDR3 DNA reads TGTGCCAGCAGCCCTCGGGGGACGAACACCGGGGAGCTGTTTTTT.

This clonotype has only a few counts. V usage is TRBV19 and J usage is TRBJ2-2, with 10 bases identical to TRBD1. The CDR3 is made up of 17 amino acids. Germline V gene sequence: CDR1 LNHDA, CDR2 SQIVND (reference sequence). V lost 5 bases, J lost 3 bases, and 9 bases stayed unmatched. CDR3 region: CASSPRDRGSDTGELFF. The CDR3 DNA reads as TGTGCCAGTAGTCCGCGGGACAGGGGTTCGGACACCGGGGAGCTGTTTTTT.

This rearrangement joins TRBV6-5 to TRBJ2-7; 7 nucleotides line up with TRBD1. The CDR3 consists of 16 residues. Trimming cost V 2 bases and J 3 bases; bases outside gene matches: 10. Germline V gene lookup returns CDR1 MNHEY and CDR2 SVGAGI. The CDR3 region is CASSYPPRDSNYEQYV. CDR3 nucleotide sequence: TGTGCCAGCAGTTACCCACCGAGGGACAGTAACTACGAGCAGTACGTC.

This clonotype showed up many times. The chain is built from TRBV3-1 and TRBJ2-7; 10 bases map to TRBD2. Trimming took 3 bases from V and 1 from J; bases not matched to a gene: 0. Germline V gene sequence: CDR1 LGHDT, CDR2 YNNKEL (reference sequence). This CDR3 comprises 14 residues. The CDR3 region is CASSQGLASYEQYF. CDR3 nucleotides: TGTGCCAGCAGCCAGGGACTAGCGTCCTACGAGCAGTACTTC.

This clonotype has ten or more counts. This chain links TRBV4-2 with TRBJ2-5; 8 bases match TRBD2. The V gene's germline CDR1 is LGHNA and CDR2 YNFKEQ. The CDR3 length is 17 residues. The V gene end was trimmed by 0 bases and the J gene end by 1 base; junction bases not matched to a gene: 7. CDR3 nucleotide sequence: TGTGCCAGCAGCCAAGATTTGGCGGGAGGAACCCAAGAGACCCAGTACTTC. Its protein is CASSQDLAGGTQETQYF.

This clonotype has a handful of counts. The chain recombines TRBV6-1 with TRBJ1-6; 9 bases agree with TRBD1. Germline V CDR1 and CDR2: MNHNS, SASEGT. This CDR3 has 15 residues. The V and J ends lost 6 bases and 6 bases, in that order; junction bases with no gene match: 6. The CDR3 DNA is TGTGCCAGCAGGCCCGGGACAGGGATTAATTCACCCCTCCACTTT. Amino acid sequence: CASRPGTGINSPLHF.

This sequence joins TRBV24-1 and TRBJ2-3; 9 bases match TRBD1. Germline V lookup: CDR1 KGHDR, CDR2 SFDVKD. This CDR3 contains 12 residues. The trim removed 3 bases at V and 9 bases at J, leaving 0 bases unmatched. The CDR3 bases are TGTGCCACCAGTGATACAGGGGGCACGCAGTATTTT. Protein sequence: CATSDTGGTQYF.

The table lists this clonotype with a few counts. The V gene is TRBV10-3, the J gene TRBJ2-7; D is possibly TRBD2 (5 bases). CDR1 and CDR2 from the germline V gene are ENHRY and SYGVKD. CDR3 length: 13 amino acids. V lost 4 bases to trimming and J lost 4 bases, with 11 bases between them. CDR3 sequence (DNA): TGTGCCATCAGTGGGGCGCCGGGGTACGAGCAGTACTTC. Encoded protein: CAISGAPGYEQYF.